This entry concerns a single TCR beta chain. Its antigen has not been determined. Per-base quality was not reported, and no clone a single base away is much larger than it. Collaborating institutions collected whole blood in K2EDTA tubes following their own protocols. For TCRbeta analysis, collaborators shipped samples as frozen whole blood, isolated PBMCs, or DNA extracted from either of those sample types. The sample belongs to a study of blood T cell repertoires in COVID-19 (dated by TCRdb to between 2020 and 2021). Background for the entire study: Collaborator samples came from the United States, Italy and Spain and covered acute and convalescent phases of COVID-19. The material from the prospective study consisted of cDNA or gDNA derived from T cells, B-cell-depleted T cells, or PBMCs. Deeply sampled blood TCRbeta repertoires from subjects exposed to, actively infected with, or recovered from COVID-19 were included in the dataset. The repertoires were made available in a free public database intended to serve as a resource for research on the immune response to SARS-CoV-2. Samples were obtained from the ongoing ImmuneRACE study (first 160 participants) and from about 1,300 subjects provided by 6 global collaborators. A de-identified subject ID, COVID-19 status, age in years and sex were almost always included in the sample metadata. Where available, HLA class I and class II types were obtained from metadata supplied by the sample provider rather than from assay-based typing. The research as a whole found: The quantity of clinical and demographic metadata differed by source and by participant and was supplied without curation.

Trimming leaves V shorter by 10 bases and J shorter by 1 base, with the junction holding 9 bases beyond the gene matches. The CDR3 measures 15 amino acids from cysteine to phenylalanine. Only the CDR3 DNA stays, 45 bases, in frame from base 1. CDR1 is given as LNHDA and CDR2 as SQIVND, both from the germline V gene (reference sequence). The immunoSEQ Assay, a bias-controlled multiplex PCR, was used to amplify TCRbeta CDR3 regions from genomic DNA. The study's own analysis went as follows. The number of nucleated cells in each sample was estimated from the amplification of reference gene primers within the assay. To quantify the absolute abundance of each unique TCRbeta CDR3 rearrangement, sequence reads were collapsed and filtered. For each sample, productive Simpson clonality was calculated as the square root of Simpson's diversity index across productive rearrangements. Drawn from immuneACCESS, this table holds only the in-frame rearrangements with V and J called that TCRdb kept. Clones are partly lost; checked studies trace under half to an unresolved V gene and leave the rest unexplained. The V and J calls and clone size come from that table; D and trimming were worked out from the DNA. The sample table contains about 280,000 clones; only one count was recorded for 88% of them. The ten largest clones add up to about 8.6% of the sample.

This receptor was taken from a man between 18 and 35 years old with active or convalescent COVID-19. In this chain, TRBV19 is recombined with TRBJ2-5; 10 central nucleotides agree with TRBD2. Material: peripheral blood. This receptor has the CDR3 CATSLQRGGQETQYF. The bases read TGTGCCACCTCACTTCAGCGGGGGGGCCAAGAGACCCAGTACTTC.